This T cell receptor (beta chain) is from a study of T cell changes during pregnancy in multiple sclerosis. Only one count was recorded for this clone. V was clipped by 4 bases and J by 3 bases; unmatched bases: 4. The CDR3 covers 15 residues. CDR1 and CDR2 (germline): SGHAT, FQNNGV. Sequenced by immunoSEQ multiplex PCR; TCRdb stores in-frame clones only, minus some. The data hold approximately 93,000 clones, with 85% to 95% observed a single time. V and J are TRBV11-2 and TRBJ2-2; 8 nucleotides agree with TRBD1. Sequences were derived from peripheral blood, sampled in the first trimester of pregnancy. This clonotype was sampled from a female donor in good health, enrolled as a control in a pregnancy study. As DNA, the CDR3 is TGTGCCAGCAGCTCCCAGGGGGCGGACACCGGGGAGCTGTTTTTT. Encoded protein: CASSSQGADTGELFF.